This T cell receptor beta chain was obtained from a study of blood T cell repertoires in COVID-19. Germline V CDR1 and CDR2: SGHKS, YYEKEE (reference sequence). CDR3 length: 13 residues. V was shortened by 3 bases and J by 6 bases, with 12 bases between the two germline ends. Authors' analysis steps: Reference gene primers were amplified, and this amplification served to estimate nucleated cell counts. Assay used: immunoSEQ multiplex PCR; TCRdb lists only in-frame clones, some missing. The V and J calls and clone size were taken over from that table, and D and trimming were inferred from the DNA. The sample has 230,000 or so clones, just over 85% seen once.

The V call is TRBV5-5, the J call TRBJ1-2; possible D gene TRBD1, 5 bases. Sequenced input: PBMCs or T cells enriched from blood (not recorded which). This receptor was obtained from a middle-aged woman with acute COVID-19. The CDR3 DNA reads as TGTGCCAGCAGCTCCGCGGGGGGTAATGGCTACACCTTC. The encoded protein is CASSSAGGNGYTF.